Below, one T cell receptor (beta chain) is given with its context. These data originate in a study of control samples from healthy donors and cancer patients. The V gene lost 4 bases and the J gene lost 1 base, with 10 bases spanning the gap. Looked up from germline, CDR1 is LGHNA and CDR2 is YSLEER. CDR3 size: 15 residues. Measured with immunoSEQ multiplex PCR; TCRdb has only the in-frame clones, and not every one. In the table there are approximately 89,000 clones, around 87% of which are singletons. The source of this sequence is a man in his forties or fifties in good health. Material for sequencing was blood. The chain recombines TRBV4-3 with TRBJ2-2; D unresolved. CDR3 protein: CASSPRTLNTGELFF. For the CDR3, the DNA is TGCGCCAGCAGCCCCCGCACCCTGAACACCGGGGAGCTGTTTTTT.